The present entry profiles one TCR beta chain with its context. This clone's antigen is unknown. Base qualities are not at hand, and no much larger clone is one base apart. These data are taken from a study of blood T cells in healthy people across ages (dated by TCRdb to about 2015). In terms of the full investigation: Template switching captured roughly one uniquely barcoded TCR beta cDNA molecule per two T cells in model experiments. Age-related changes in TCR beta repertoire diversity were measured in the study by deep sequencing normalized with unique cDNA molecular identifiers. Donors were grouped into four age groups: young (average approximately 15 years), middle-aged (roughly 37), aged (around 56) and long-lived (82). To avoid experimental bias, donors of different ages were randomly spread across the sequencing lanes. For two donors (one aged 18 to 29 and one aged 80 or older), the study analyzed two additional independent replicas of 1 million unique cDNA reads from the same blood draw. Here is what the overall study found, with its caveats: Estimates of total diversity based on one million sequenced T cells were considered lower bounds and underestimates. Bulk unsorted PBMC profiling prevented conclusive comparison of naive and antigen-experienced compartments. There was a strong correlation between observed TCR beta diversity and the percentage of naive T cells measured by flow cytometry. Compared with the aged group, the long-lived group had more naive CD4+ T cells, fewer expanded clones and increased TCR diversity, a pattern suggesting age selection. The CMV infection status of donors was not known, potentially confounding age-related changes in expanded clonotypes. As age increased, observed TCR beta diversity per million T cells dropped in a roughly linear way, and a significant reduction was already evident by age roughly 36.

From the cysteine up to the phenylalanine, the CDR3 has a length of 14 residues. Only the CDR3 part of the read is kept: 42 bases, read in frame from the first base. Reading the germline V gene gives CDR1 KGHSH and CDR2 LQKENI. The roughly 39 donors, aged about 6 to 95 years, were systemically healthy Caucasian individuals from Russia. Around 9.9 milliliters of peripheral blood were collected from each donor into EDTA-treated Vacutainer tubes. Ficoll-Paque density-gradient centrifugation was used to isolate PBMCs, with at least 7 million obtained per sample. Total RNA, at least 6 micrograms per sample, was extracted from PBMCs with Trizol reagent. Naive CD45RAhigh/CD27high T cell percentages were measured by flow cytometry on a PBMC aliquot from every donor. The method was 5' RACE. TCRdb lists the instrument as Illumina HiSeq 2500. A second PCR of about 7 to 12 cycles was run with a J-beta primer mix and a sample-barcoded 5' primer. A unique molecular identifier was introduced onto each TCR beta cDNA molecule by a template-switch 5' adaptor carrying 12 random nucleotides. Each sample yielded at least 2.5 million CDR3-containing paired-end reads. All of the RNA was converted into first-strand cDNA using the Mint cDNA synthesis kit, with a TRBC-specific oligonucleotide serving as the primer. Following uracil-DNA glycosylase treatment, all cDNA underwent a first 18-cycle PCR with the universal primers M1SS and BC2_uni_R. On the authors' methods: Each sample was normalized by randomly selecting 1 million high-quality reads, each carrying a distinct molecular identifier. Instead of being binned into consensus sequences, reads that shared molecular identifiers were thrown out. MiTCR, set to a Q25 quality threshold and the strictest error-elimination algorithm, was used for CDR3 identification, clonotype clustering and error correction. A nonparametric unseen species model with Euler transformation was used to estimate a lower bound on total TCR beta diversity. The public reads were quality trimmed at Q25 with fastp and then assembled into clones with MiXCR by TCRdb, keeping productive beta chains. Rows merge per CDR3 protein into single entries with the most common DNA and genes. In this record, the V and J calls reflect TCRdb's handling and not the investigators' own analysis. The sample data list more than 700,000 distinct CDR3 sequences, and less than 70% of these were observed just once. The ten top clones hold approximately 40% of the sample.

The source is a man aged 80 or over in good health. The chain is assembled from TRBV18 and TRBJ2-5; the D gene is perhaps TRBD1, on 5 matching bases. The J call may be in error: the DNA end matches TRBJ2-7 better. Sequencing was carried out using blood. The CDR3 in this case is CASSPGWGAYEQYF. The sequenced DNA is TGTGCCAGCTCACCGGGATGGGGCGCCTACGAGCAGTACTTC.